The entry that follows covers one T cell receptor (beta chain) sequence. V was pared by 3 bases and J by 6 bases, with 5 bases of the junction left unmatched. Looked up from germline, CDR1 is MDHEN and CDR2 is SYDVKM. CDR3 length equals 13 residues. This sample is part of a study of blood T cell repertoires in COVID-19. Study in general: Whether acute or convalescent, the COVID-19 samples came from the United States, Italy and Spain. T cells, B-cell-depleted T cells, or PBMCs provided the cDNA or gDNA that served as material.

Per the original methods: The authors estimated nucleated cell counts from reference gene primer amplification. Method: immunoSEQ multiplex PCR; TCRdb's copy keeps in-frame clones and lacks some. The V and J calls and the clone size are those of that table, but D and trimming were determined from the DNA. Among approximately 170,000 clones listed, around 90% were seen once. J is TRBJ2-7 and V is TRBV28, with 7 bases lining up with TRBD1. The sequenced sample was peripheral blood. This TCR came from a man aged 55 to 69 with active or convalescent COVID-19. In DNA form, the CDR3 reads TGTGCCAGCAGTTTGACAGGGTGGAGCGAGCAGTACTTC. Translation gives CASSLTGWSEQYF.